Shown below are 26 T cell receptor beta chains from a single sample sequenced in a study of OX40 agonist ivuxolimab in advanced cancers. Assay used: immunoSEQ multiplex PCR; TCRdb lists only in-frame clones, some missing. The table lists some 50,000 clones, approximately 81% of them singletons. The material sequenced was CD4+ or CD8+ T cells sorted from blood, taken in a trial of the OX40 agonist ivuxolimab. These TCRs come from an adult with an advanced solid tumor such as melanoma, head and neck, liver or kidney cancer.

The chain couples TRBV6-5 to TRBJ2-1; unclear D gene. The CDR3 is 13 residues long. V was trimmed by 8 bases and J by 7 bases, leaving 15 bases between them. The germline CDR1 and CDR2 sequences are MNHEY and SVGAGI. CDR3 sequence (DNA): TGTGCCAGCCGAACATTCCCCTCGAATGAGCAGTTCTTC. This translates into CASRTFPSNEQFF.

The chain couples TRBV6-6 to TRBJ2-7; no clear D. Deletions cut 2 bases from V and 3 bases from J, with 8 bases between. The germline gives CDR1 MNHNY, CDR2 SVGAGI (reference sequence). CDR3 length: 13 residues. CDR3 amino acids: CASSYATHYEQYF. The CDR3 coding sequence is TGTGCCAGCAGTTACGCGACACACTACGAGCAGTACTTC.

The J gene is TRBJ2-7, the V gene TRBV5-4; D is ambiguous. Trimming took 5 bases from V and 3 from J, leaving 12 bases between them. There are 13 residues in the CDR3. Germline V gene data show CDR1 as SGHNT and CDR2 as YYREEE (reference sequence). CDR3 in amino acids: CASSVDAGYEQYF. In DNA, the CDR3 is TGTGCCAGCAGTGTGGATGCAGGCTACGAGCAGTACTTC.

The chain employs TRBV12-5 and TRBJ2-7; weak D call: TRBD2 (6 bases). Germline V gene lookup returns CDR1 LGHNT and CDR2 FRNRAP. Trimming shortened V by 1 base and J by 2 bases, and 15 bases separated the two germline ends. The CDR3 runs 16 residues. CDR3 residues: CASGLDGGIAPYEQYF. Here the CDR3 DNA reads TGTGCTAGTGGTTTGGATGGGGGGATCGCGCCCTACGAGCAGTACTTC.

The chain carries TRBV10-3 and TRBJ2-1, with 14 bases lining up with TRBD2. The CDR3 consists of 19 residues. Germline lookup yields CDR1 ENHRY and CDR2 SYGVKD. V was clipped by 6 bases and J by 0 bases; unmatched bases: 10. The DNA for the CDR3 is TGTGCCATCAGCCCGGGACTAGCGGGAGTTGGGGGCTCCTACAATGAGCAGTTCTTC. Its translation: CAISPGLAGVGGSYNEQFF.

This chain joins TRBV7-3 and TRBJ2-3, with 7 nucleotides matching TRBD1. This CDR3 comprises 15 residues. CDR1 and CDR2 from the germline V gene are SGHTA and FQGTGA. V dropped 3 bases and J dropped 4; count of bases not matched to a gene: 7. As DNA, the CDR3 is TGTGCCAGCAGCTTCAGGGGGAGTGGGGCAGATACGCAGTATTTT. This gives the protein CASSFRGSGADTQYF.

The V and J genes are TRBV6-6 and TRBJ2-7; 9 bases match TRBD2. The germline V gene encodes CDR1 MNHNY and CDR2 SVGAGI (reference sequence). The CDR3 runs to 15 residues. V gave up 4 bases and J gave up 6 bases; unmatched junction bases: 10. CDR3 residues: CASSSAGTSTTEQYF. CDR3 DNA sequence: TGTGCCAGCAGTTCCGCCGGGACTAGCACGACCGAGCAGTACTTC.

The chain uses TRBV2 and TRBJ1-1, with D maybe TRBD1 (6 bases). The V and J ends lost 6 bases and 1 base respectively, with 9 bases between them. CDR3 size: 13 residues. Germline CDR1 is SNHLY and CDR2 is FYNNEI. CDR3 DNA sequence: TGTGCCAGCAGGAAGACAGGGAACACTGAAGCTTTCTTT. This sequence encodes CASRKTGNTEAFF.

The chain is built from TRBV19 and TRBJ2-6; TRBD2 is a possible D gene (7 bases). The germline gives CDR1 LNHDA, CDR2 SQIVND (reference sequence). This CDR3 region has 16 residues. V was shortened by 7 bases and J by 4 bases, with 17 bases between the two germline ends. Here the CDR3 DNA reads TGTGCCAGTACCCCAAGGGGGGGCGCCGGGGCCAACGTCCTGACTTTC. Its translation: CASTPRGGAGANVLTF.

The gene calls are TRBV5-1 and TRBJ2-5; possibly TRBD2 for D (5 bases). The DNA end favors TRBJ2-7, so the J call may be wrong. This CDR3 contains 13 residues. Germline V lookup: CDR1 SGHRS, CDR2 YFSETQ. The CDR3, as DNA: TGCGCCAGCAGCCCGGACTTATCTTCCGAGCAGTACTTC. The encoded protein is CASSPDLSSEQYF.

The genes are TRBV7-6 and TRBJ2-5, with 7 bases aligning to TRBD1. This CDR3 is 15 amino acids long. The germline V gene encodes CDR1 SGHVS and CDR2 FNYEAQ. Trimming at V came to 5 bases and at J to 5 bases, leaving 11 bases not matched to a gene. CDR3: CASSPDRAMGETQYF. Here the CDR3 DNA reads TGTGCCAGCAGCCCTGACAGGGCCATGGGTGAGACCCAGTACTTC.

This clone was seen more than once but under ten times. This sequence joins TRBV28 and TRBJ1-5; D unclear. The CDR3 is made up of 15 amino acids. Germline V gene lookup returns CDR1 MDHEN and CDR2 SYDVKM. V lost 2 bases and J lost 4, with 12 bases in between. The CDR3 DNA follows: TGTGCCAGCAGTTTAAGTTTGGCGGGAAATCAGCCCCAGCATTTT. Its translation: CASSLSLAGNQPQHF.

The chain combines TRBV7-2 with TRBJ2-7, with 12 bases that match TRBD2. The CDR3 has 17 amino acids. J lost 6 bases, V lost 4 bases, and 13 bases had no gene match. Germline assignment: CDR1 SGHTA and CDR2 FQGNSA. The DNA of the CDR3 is TGTGCCAGCAGCTCCTCGACTAGCGGGAGAGTAGAACCCGAGCAGTACTTC. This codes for CASSSSTSGRVEPEQYF.

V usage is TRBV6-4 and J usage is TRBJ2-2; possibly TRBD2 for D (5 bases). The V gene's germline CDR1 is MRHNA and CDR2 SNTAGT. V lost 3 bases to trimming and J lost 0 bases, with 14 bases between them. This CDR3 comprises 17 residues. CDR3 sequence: CASSDFAGGANTGELFF. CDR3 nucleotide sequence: TGTGCCAGCAGTGATTTTGCGGGCGGTGCGAACACCGGGGAGCTGTTTTTT.

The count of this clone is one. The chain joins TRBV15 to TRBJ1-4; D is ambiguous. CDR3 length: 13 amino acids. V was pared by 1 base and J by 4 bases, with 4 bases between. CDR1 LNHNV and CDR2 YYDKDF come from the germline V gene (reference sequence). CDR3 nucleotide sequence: TGTGCCACCAGCAGAGGGGTTAATGAAAAACTGTTTTTT. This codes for CATSRGVNEKLFF.

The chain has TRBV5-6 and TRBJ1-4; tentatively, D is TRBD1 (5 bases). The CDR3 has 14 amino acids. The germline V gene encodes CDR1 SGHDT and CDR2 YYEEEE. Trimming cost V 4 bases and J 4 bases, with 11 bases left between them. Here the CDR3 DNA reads TGTGCCAGCAGCCTGGGACGGAATAATGAAAAACTGTTTTTT. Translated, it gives CASSLGRNNEKLFF.

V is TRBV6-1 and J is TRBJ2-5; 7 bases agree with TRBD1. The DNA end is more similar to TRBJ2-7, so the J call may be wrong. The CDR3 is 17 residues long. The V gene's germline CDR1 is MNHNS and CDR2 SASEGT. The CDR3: CASSEASGTAEGYEQYF. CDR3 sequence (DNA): TGTGCCAGCAGTGAAGCTTCGGGGACAGCAGAGGGCTACGAGCAGTACTTC.

CDR3 region: CASSLAPSASYNEQFF. In DNA form, the CDR3 reads TGTGCCAGCAGCTTAGCGCCTAGCGCCTCCTACAATGAGCAGTTCTTC. V gene TRBV7-2 combines with J gene TRBJ2-1, with a weak D call TRBD2 (6 bases). The length of the CDR3 is 16 residues. Germline V lookup: CDR1 SGHTA, CDR2 FQGNSA. V lost 0 bases to trimming and J lost 0 bases, with 9 bases between them.

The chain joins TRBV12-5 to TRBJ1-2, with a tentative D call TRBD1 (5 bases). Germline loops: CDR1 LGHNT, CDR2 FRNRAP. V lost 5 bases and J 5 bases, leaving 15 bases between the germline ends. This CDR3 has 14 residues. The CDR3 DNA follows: TGTGCTAGTGGTGAAACTGGGACTCGATATGGCTACACCTTC. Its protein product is CASGETGTRYGYTF. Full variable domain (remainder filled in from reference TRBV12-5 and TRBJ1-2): DARVTQTPRHKVTEMGQEVTMRCQPILGHNTVFWYRQTMMQGLELLAYFRNRAPLDDSGMPKDRFSAEMPDATLATLKIQPSEPRDSAVYFCASGETGTRYGYTFGSGTRLTVV.

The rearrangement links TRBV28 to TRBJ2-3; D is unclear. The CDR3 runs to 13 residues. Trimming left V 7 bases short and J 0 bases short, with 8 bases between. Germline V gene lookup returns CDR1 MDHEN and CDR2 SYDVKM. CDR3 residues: CASMRGSTDTQYF. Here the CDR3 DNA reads TGTGCCAGCATGCGCGGTAGCACAGATACGCAGTATTTT.

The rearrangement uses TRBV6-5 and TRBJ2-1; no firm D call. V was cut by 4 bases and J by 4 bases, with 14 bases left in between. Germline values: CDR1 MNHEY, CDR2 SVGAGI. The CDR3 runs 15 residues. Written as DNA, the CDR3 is TGTGCCAGCAGTTTCGGGCAGGTATTTTACAATGAGCAGTTCTTC. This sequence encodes CASSFGQVFYNEQFF.

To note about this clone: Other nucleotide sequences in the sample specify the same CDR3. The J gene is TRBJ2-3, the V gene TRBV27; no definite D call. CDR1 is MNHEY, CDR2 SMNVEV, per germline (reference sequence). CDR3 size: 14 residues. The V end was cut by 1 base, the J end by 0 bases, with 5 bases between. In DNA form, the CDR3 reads TGTGCCAGCAGTTTATTGCGTAGCACAGATACGCAGTATTTT. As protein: CASSLLRSTDTQYF.

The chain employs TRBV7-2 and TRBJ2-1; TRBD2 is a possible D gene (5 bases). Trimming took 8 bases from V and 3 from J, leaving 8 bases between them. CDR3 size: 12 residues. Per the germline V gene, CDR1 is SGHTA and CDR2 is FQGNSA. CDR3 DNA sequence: TGTGCCAGCGGCGGGTACTACAATGAGCAGTTCTTC. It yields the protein CASGGYYNEQFF. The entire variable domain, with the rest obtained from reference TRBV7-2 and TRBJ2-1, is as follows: GAGVSQSPSNKVTEKGKDVELRCDPISGHTALYWYRQSLGQGLEFLIYFQGNSAPDKSGLPSDRFSAERTGGSVSTLTIQRTQQEDSAVYLCASGGYYNEQFFGPGTRLTVL.

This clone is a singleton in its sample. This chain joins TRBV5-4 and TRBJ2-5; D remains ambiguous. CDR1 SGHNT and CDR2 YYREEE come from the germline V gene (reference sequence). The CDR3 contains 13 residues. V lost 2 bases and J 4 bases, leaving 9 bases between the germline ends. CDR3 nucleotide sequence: TGTGCCAGCAGCTTTCGTTCCATAGAGACCCAGTACTTC. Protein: CASSFRSIETQYF.

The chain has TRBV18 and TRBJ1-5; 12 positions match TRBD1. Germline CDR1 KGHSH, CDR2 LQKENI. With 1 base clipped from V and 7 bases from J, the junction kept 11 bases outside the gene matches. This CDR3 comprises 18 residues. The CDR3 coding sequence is TGTGCCAGCTCACCACAGAATTTCGGGACAGGGGGCCTGCAGCCCCAGCATTTT. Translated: CASSPQNFGTGGLQPQHF.

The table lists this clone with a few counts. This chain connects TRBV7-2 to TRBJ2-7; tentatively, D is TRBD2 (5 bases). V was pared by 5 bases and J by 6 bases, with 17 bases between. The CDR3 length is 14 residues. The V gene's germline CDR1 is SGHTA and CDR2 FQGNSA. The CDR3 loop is CASSPIGLHREQYF. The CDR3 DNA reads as TGTGCCAGCAGCCCAATCGGACTCCATCGCGAGCAGTACTTC.